This entry concerns a single TCR beta chain. These data come from a study of blood T cell repertoires in COVID-19. As for the study in general: Spain, Italy and the United States supplied samples that represented acute and convalescent COVID-19.

This CDR3 region has 18 residues. V lost 5 bases to trimming and J lost 0 bases, with 17 bases between them. Germline CDR1 and CDR2: SGHVS and FNYEAQ. Per the authors' pipeline: Nucleated cell number was recorded as an estimate derived from reference gene primer amplification. Assay: immunoSEQ multiplex PCR; the TCRdb copy retains only in-frame clones and omits some. D and trimming come from the DNA, and the V and J calls and clone size come from that table. Of 200,000 to 250,000 clones listed, 86% are singletons. Contact with a PCR-confirmed or clinician-diagnosed COVID-19 case occurred within 2 weeks of entry.

The sequence derives from a woman in her 30s who had been exposed to COVID-19. The V gene is TRBV7-6, the J gene TRBJ1-6, with D maybe TRBD1 (5 bases). Sequencing was done on a sample of PBMCs or T cells enriched from blood (not recorded which). The CDR3 spells CASSVWRGSGSYNSPLHF. The CDR3 nucleotides are TGTGCCAGCAGCGTTTGGAGGGGTTCTGGCTCCTATAATTCACCCCTCCACTTT.